A single sample is the source of the 26 T cell receptor beta chains below, sequenced in a study of T cell responses to AZD1222 COVID-19 vaccine. Measured with immunoSEQ multiplex PCR; TCRdb has only the in-frame clones, and not every one. The sample lists tens of thousands of clones, approximately 86% occurring once. The material was peripheral blood, obtained on day 0 of AZD1222 vaccination. These receptors all come from an adult in good health.

This chain uses TRBV5-8 with TRBJ2-7; 7 bases align to TRBD1. The CDR3 consists of 14 residues. Germline CDR1 SGHTS, CDR2 YDEGEE. Germline trimming cut 1 base from V and 3 bases from J; bases unmatched to any gene: 4. The CDR3 DNA reads as TGTGCCAGCAGCTTGAGGGGGCCCCTCTACGAGCAGTACTTC. It is translated as CASSLRGPLYEQYF.

This clone has more than one count but fewer than ten. V is TRBV2 and J is TRBJ2-7, with D maybe TRBD1 (6 bases). Trimming shortened V by 2 bases and J by 4 bases, and 15 bases separated the two germline ends. The CDR3 runs to 15 residues. Germline assignment: CDR1 SNHLY and CDR2 FYNNEI. This chain's CDR3 is CASSEIWTESYEQYF. CDR3 nucleotide sequence: TGTGCCAGCAGTGAAATATGGACAGAGAGTTACGAGCAGTACTTC.

The chain is built from TRBV25-1 and TRBJ1-4, with a tentative D call TRBD1 (6 bases). Deletions cut 8 bases from V and 9 bases from J, with 19 bases between. Germline assignment: CDR1 MGHDK and CDR2 SYGVNS. This CDR3 contains 14 residues. In DNA form, the CDR3 reads TGTGCCAGCGCAAGCCGGGACAAGCAGAAAAAACTGTTTTTT. Translated: CASASRDKQKKLFF.

The chain recombines TRBV4-2 with TRBJ2-3; 7 bases map to TRBD2. With V trimmed by 1 base and J by 0 bases, 1 base remained unmatched. Germline CDR1 LGHNA, CDR2 YNFKEQ. The CDR3 is made up of 15 amino acids. The CDR3 reads CASSQGSGSTDTQYF. The CDR3 DNA reads TGTGCCAGCAGCCAAGGTAGCGGGAGCACAGATACGCAGTATTTT.

The chain combines TRBV9 with TRBJ2-2; D not certain. The CDR3 runs 12 residues. The V gene lost 0 bases and the J gene lost 5 bases, with 2 bases spanning the gap. Germline V lookup: CDR1 SGDLS, CDR2 YYNGEE. This CDR3 is CASSVATGELFF. The CDR3 nucleotides read TGTGCCAGCAGCGTAGCTACCGGGGAGCTGTTTTTT.

In its sample, this clone was seen once. This chain joins TRBV5-1 and TRBJ2-7; 7 bases align to TRBD1. The junction had 14 bases not matched to a gene; V was cut back by 0 bases and J by 2 bases. The CDR3 has 18 residues. Looked up from germline, CDR1 is SGHRS and CDR2 is YFSETQ. The CDR3 DNA follows: TGCGCCAGCAGCTTGGAACAGGGGCGAGGTCTATGGGCCTACGAGCAGTACTTC. Protein product: CASSLEQGRGLWAYEQYF. Complete variable domain (other parts from reference TRBV5-1 and TRBJ2-7): KAGVTQTPRYLIKTRGQQVTLSCSPISGHRSVSWYQQTPGQGLQFLFEYFSETQRNKGNFPGRFSGRQFSNSRSEMNVSTLELGDSALYLCASSLEQGRGLWAYEQYFGPGTRLTVT.

The CDR3 loop reads CASRRLPDRENEKLFF. The CDR3 region has the DNA TGTGCCAGCAGACGACTACCGGACAGGGAGAATGAAAAACTGTTTTTT. The chain carries TRBV5-6 and TRBJ1-4, with TRBD1 matching 8 bases. J was trimmed by 5 bases and V by 5 bases; bases with no gene match: 11. This CDR3 spans 16 amino acids. Germline lookup yields CDR1 SGHDT and CDR2 YYEEEE.

The rearrangement joins TRBV12-1 to TRBJ1-5. TRBV12-1 is a documented pseudogene. This CDR3 is 14 amino acids long. The CDR3 loop reads CATFGQKSNQPQHF. As DNA, the CDR3 is TGTGCCACCTTCGGCCAGAAGAGCAATCAGCCCCAGCATTTT.

The V and J genes are TRBV19 and TRBJ1-5, with 9 bases matching TRBD1. Germline V gene data show CDR1 as LNHDA and CDR2 as SQIVND (reference sequence). The CDR3 sequence is 14 residues long. V was pared by 5 bases and J by 7 bases, with 6 bases of the junction left unmatched. CDR3 bases: TGTGCCAGTAGTGGGGGACAGGGAGGACAGCCCCAGCATTTT. This sequence encodes CASSGGQGGQPQHF.

The rearrangement links TRBV30 to TRBJ2-7, with 13 bases identical to TRBD2. CDR3 length: 16 residues. Germline CDR1 is GTSNPN and CDR2 is SVGIG (reference sequence). Trimming at V came to 5 bases and at J to 0 bases, leaving 7 bases not matched to a gene. The CDR3: CAWSGTSGVSSYEQYF. DNA of the CDR3: TGTGCCTGGTCCGGGACTAGCGGGGTTAGCTCCTACGAGCAGTACTTC. Supplemented by reference TRBV30 and TRBJ2-7, the full variable domain reads SQTIHQWPATLVQPVGSPLSLECTVEGTSNPNLYWYRQAAGRGLQLLFYSVGIGQISSEVPQNLSASRPQDRQFILSSKKLLLSDSGFYLCAWSGTSGVSSYEQYFGPGTRLTVT.

The rearrangement uses TRBV27 and TRBJ1-6; possibly TRBD1 for D (5 bases). V was pared by 3 bases and J by 7 bases, with 10 bases between. CDR1 is MNHEY and CDR2 is SMNVEV in the germline V gene (reference sequence). This CDR3 has 14 amino acids. The CDR3, as DNA: TGTGCCAGCAGTTTTAAGGGGTACAATTCACCCCTCCACTTT. This codes for CASSFKGYNSPLHF.

J is TRBJ2-7 and V is TRBV27, with 8 nucleotides matching TRBD1. The CDR3 extends over 16 amino acids. Germline assignment: CDR1 MNHEY and CDR2 SMNVEV (reference sequence). Losses at the gene ends were 0 bases for V and 6 bases for J; bases not matched to a gene: 10. The CDR3 region has the DNA TGTGCCAGCAGTTTATCGGCAGGGACAGGCCCCGGCGAGCAGTACTTC. This encodes CASSLSAGTGPGEQYF.

The rearrangement links TRBV15 to TRBJ1-1; D possibly corresponds to TRBD1 (5 bases). CDR1 is LNHNV and CDR2 is YYDKDF in the germline V gene (reference sequence). V was shortened by 1 base and J by 9 bases, with 15 bases between the two germline ends. The CDR3 sequence is 14 residues long. The CDR3 region is CATSRVGVGYQAFF. For the CDR3, the DNA is TGTGCCACCAGCAGAGTGGGGGTTGGGTACCAAGCTTTCTTT.

The chain couples TRBV19 to TRBJ1-4, with D perhaps TRBD1 (5 bases). CDR3 size: 15 residues. CDR1 is LNHDA and CDR2 is SQIVND in the germline V gene (reference sequence). V lost 3 bases and J lost 4, with 12 bases in between. As DNA, the CDR3 is TGTGCCAGTAGTATCGGGGGGTCTGTTAATGAAAAACTGTTTTTT. Its protein product is CASSIGGSVNEKLFF.

The chain recombines TRBV11-2 with TRBJ2-5, with TRBD2 matching 13 bases. Unmatched junction bases numbered 5, after V lost 2 bases and J lost 5 bases. The CDR3 extends over 16 amino acids. CDR1 is SGHAT, CDR2 FQNNGV, per germline. The CDR3 DNA follows: TGTGCCAGCAGCTTAACTAGCGGGAGGGCCGGGGAGACCCAGTACTTC. It codes for CASSLTSGRAGETQYF.

By share of the sample, this clone is medium-sized. V gene TRBV15 combines with J gene TRBJ1-2; D possibly corresponds to TRBD1 (6 bases). Trimming removed 4 bases at V and 6 bases at J, with 12 bases between. Per germline, CDR1 LNHNV and CDR2 YYDKDF (reference sequence). The CDR3 has 13 amino acids. The CDR3 coding sequence is TGTGCCACCAGCACTACAGGGACCCATGGCTACACCTTC. Amino acid sequence: CATSTTGTHGYTF. Variable domain in full (rest from reference TRBV15 and TRBJ1-2): DAMVIQNPRYQVTQFGKPVTLSCSQTLNHNVMYWYQQKSSQAPKLLFHYYDKDFNNEADTPDNFQSRRPNTSFCFLDIRSPGLGDTAMYLCATSTTGTHGYTFGSGTRLTVV.

The chain combines TRBV6-1 with TRBJ1-2; TRBD1 might be the D (5 bases). Deletions cut 7 bases from V and 1 base from J, with 16 bases between. The CDR3 has 15 amino acids. Germline V CDR1 and CDR2: MNHNS, SASEGT. The CDR3 bases are TGTGCCAGCACCGGGACCCTGGGGGGTAACTATGGCTACACCTTC. Protein: CASTGTLGGNYGYTF.

This clone was found once. The genes are TRBV5-6 and TRBJ2-6; TRBD2 matches 8 bases. V was clipped by 5 bases and J by 0 bases; unmatched bases: 10. The CDR3 spans 18 residues. CDR1 SGHDT and CDR2 YYEEEE come from the germline V gene. CDR3 protein: CASRQTSGYFSGANVLTF. The CDR3 nucleotides are TGTGCCAGCAGGCAAACTAGCGGATATTTCTCTGGGGCCAACGTCCTGACTTTC.

The V gene is TRBV5-4, the J gene TRBJ2-5; no clear D gene. Germline CDR1 is SGHNT and CDR2 is YYREEE (reference sequence). V was shortened by 0 bases and J by 4 bases, with 7 bases between the two germline ends. CDR3 length: 13 residues. The CDR3 is CASSLGGRETQYF. The CDR3 DNA reads TGTGCCAGCAGCTTGGGTGGCAGAGAGACCCAGTACTTC.

V gene TRBV7-9 combines with J gene TRBJ2-1; the match to TRBD2 covers 8 bases. Trimming took 0 bases from V and 2 from J; bases not matched to a gene: 0. The CDR3 sequence is 15 residues long. Germline lookup yields CDR1 SEHNR and CDR2 FQNEAQ (reference sequence). Written as DNA, the CDR3 is TGTGCCAGCAGCTTAGCTAGCGGGGCCTACAATGAGCAGTTCTTC. Its protein is CASSLASGAYNEQFF.

The DNA of the CDR3 is TGTGCCAGCAGCGTAGGAGGGGCGGGAAATTCACCCCTCCACTTT. It encodes CASSVGGAGNSPLHF. This sequence joins TRBV9 and TRBJ1-6, with D maybe TRBD1 (5 bases). Per the germline V gene, CDR1 is SGDLS and CDR2 is YYNGEE. V dropped 0 bases and J dropped 7 bases, with 11 bases sitting between them. The CDR3 contains 15 residues.

This clone was observed a single time. Other DNA sequences within the sample encode an identical CDR3. CDR3: CASSLGRGVGETQYF. CDR3 bases: TGTGCCAGCAGTTTGGGCAGGGGGGTTGGAGAGACCCAGTACTTC. The chain joins TRBV28 to TRBJ2-5, with D perhaps matching TRBD1 (7 bases). Germline V gene lookup returns CDR1 MDHEN and CDR2 SYDVKM. The CDR3 is 15 residues long. Trimming removed 3 bases from V and 4 bases from J, with 15 bases in between.

This clone turned up a few times. The gene calls are TRBV5-5 and TRBJ1-5; possible D gene TRBD1, 5 bases. Germline-derived CDR1 and CDR2 are SGHKS and YYEKEE (reference sequence). The ends were cut back, 4 bases at V and 5 bases at J, with 13 bases in the middle. The CDR3 length is 14 residues. The CDR3 DNA follows: TGTGCCAGCAGCATCTCGACAGATCATCAGCCCCAGCATTTT. Protein product: CASSISTDHQPQHF.

V usage is TRBV6-4 and J usage is TRBJ1-3; no firm D call. Germline values: CDR1 MRHNA, CDR2 SNTAGT. Trimming removed 6 bases at V and 2 bases at J, with 11 bases between. The CDR3 has 14 residues. CDR3 in DNA: TGTGCCAGCAGATTTCCATGGACTGGAAACACCATATATTTT. Protein sequence: CASRFPWTGNTIYF.

The V gene is TRBV7-7, the J gene TRBJ2-2, with D possibly TRBD1 on 6 matching bases. The CDR3 spans 16 residues. The V and J ends lost 1 base and 1 base respectively, with 10 bases between them. Germline CDR1 is SSHAT and CDR2 is FNYEAQ (reference sequence). The CDR3 DNA sequence: TGTGCCAGCAGCTTAGTGGACAGCCTGAACACCGGGGAGCTGTTTTTT. It is translated as CASSLVDSLNTGELFF.

The rearrangement uses TRBV19 and TRBJ2-3; tentative D call: TRBD2 (6 bases). Germline V gene sequence: CDR1 LNHDA, CDR2 SQIVND (reference sequence). V gave up 3 bases and J gave up 3 bases, with 13 bases separating them. The CDR3 is 15 residues long. The CDR3 is CASSIVGSWTDTQYF. The CDR3 DNA reads TGTGCCAGTAGTATTGTCGGGAGTTGGACAGATACGCAGTATTTT. Drawing the rest from reference TRBV19 and TRBJ2-3, the complete variable domain is DGGITQSPKYLFRKEGQNVTLSCEQNLNHDAMYWYRQDPGQGLRLIYYSQIVNDFQKGDIAEGYSVSREKKESFPLTVTSAQKNPTAFYLCASSIVGSWTDTQYFGPGTRLTVL.